The subject of this entry is one TCR beta chain. Germline CDR1 and CDR2: SGHTA and FQGNSA. The V and J ends lost 1 base and 5 bases, in that order; junction bases with no gene match: 9. The CDR3 length is 16 residues. The sample comes from a study of neoadjuvant anti-PD-1 for oral cavity cancer. Across the whole study: Patients without progression got a fourth dose around day 43.

Libraries were prepared by immunoSEQ multiplex PCR; TCRdb keeps only in-frame clonotypes and omits some of them. The sample yields roughly 67,000 clones, 83% seen once. Material: PBMCs, obtained before nivolumab (anti-PD-1) treatment. The TCR originated in a person aged 40-85 years with oral cavity squamous cell carcinoma. This sequence joins TRBV7-2 and TRBJ1-2; 8 bases are a match to TRBD1. The CDR3 region is CASSLGGTGHRYGYTF. The CDR3 DNA sequence: TGTGCCAGCAGCTTAGGGGGGACAGGACATCGGTATGGCTACACCTTC. Together with reference TRBV7-2 and TRBJ1-2, the CDR3 gives the full variable domain: GAGVSQSPSNKVTEKGKDVELRCDPISGHTALYWYRQSLGQGLEFLIYFQGNSAPDKSGLPSDRFSAERTGGSVSTLTIQRTQQEDSAVYLCASSLGGTGHRYGYTFGSGTRLTVV.